A single sample gave rise to the 12 T cell receptor beta chains below, sequenced in a study of blood T cell repertoires in COVID-19. TCRdb keeps only in-frame clones here, not all; method: immunoSEQ multiplex PCR. This sample yields some 200,000 clones, of which around 90% are seen a single time; more than 0.95% belongs to the top ten. The sequenced sample consisted of peripheral blood. The receptors derive from a man aged 25-45 years with acute or convalescent COVID-19.

V and J are TRBV2 and TRBJ1-1; 7 positions agree with TRBD1. The ends lost 10 bases at V and 1 base at J; junction bases unmatched: 9. The CDR3 totals 14 residues. Germline assignment: CDR1 SNHLY and CDR2 FYNNEI. Here the CDR3 reads CATQYRDRNTEAFF. The CDR3 region has the DNA TGTGCCACCCAATACCGGGACAGGAACACTGAAGCTTTCTTT.

This sequence joins TRBV7-8 and TRBJ1-1; TRBD1 matches at 9 bases. V trimming: 3 bases; J trimming: 10 bases; junction bases outside the gene matches: 9. From germline, CDR1 is SGHVS and CDR2 FQNEAQ. CDR3 length equals 14 residues. CDR3 sequence reads: CASSLDTGGEVAFF. The CDR3 nucleotides are TGTGCCAGCAGCTTGGACACAGGGGGCGAGGTAGCTTTCTTT.

This chain connects TRBV19 to TRBJ2-2; 7 bases agree with TRBD2. V gave up 1 base and J gave up 6 bases; unmatched junction bases: 5. Germline V gene sequence: CDR1 LNHDA, CDR2 SQIVND (reference sequence). The CDR3 loop spans 15 amino acids. The CDR3 sequence is CASSIAGRAAGELFF. The DNA of the CDR3 is TGTGCCAGTAGTATAGCGGGGAGGGCCGCCGGGGAGCTGTTTTTT.

This clone is deemed medium-sized (0.01 to 0.1%). This chain uses TRBV5-1 with TRBJ1-2; 7 positions match TRBD1. V lost 7 bases, J lost 0 bases, and 6 bases stayed unmatched. Germline V gives CDR1 SGHRS, CDR2 YFSETQ. This CDR3 is built from 14 residues. The CDR3 DNA follows: TGCGCCAGCGGCCCCGGGACAGCTAACTATGGCTACACCTTC. It is translated as CASGPGTANYGYTF.

The rearrangement links TRBV24-1 to TRBJ2-5; D might be TRBD1 (6 bases). The ends were cut back, 6 bases at V and 3 bases at J, with 7 bases in the middle. The CDR3 is 12 residues long. The germline V gene encodes CDR1 KGHDR and CDR2 SFDVKD. The CDR3 is CATSRTEETQYF. CDR3 DNA: TGTGCCACCAGTAGGACAGAAGAGACCCAGTACTTC.

The chain is built from TRBV7-6 and TRBJ2-5; D gene unclear. CDR3 size: 14 residues. V was cut by 1 base and J by 2 bases, with 8 bases left in between. Germline assignment: CDR1 SGHVS and CDR2 FNYEAQ. The CDR3 sequence: CASSLVQLQETQYF. In DNA, the CDR3 is TGTGCCAGCAGCTTAGTACAGTTACAAGAGACCCAGTACTTC.

This clone showed up just a few times. V usage is TRBV6-5 and J usage is TRBJ1-6, with TRBD1 as a possible D gene (5 bases). Trimming pared 2 bases from V and 10 bases from J, leaving 18 bases between. Germline assignment: CDR1 MNHEY and CDR2 SVGAGI. The CDR3 is 16 amino acids. CDR3 nucleotide sequence: TGTGCCAGCAGTTACCTCGTGGCAGGGATAAGGTCACCCCTCCACTTT. Protein product: CASSYLVAGIRSPLHF.

The V gene is TRBV5-1, the J gene TRBJ2-2, with no clear D. The CDR3 covers 14 residues. The germline gives CDR1 SGHRS, CDR2 YFSETQ. The ends were cut back, 5 bases at V and 1 base at J, with 9 bases in the middle. As DNA, the CDR3 is TGCGCCAGCAGAGCCGGGTTGAACACCGGGGAGCTGTTTTTT. Its protein product is CASRAGLNTGELFF.

The chain couples TRBV9 to TRBJ1-4; D call uncertain. Germline V gene lookup returns CDR1 SGDLS and CDR2 YYNGEE. This CDR3 comprises 15 residues. Trimming left V 0 bases short and J 3 bases short, with 9 bases between. The CDR3 DNA sequence: TGTGCCAGCAGCGTAGCTGGGAGGTCTAATGAAAAACTGTTTTTT. This gives the protein CASSVAGRSNEKLFF.

CDR3 amino acids: CASSLEGGQPQHF. The CDR3 DNA sequence: TGTGCCAGCAGCTTAGAGGGAGGGCAGCCCCAGCATTTT. This chain connects TRBV7-3 to TRBJ1-5; no clear D gene. The CDR3 contains 13 residues. Germline CDR1 reads SGHTA; CDR2 reads FQGTGA. V was clipped by 2 bases and J by 7 bases, with 9 bases between them. The full variable domain, in which reference TRBV7-3 and TRBJ1-5 provide the parts outside the CDR3, is GAGVSQTPSNKVTEKGKYVELRCDPISGHTALYWYRQSLGQGPEFLIYFQGTGAADDSGLPNDRFFAVRPEGSVSTLKIQRTERGDSAVYLCASSLEGGQPQHFGDGTRLSIL.

The chain uses TRBV3-1 (or the pseudogene TRBV3-2) and TRBJ1-1; no reliable D call. V lost 3 bases and J 4 bases, leaving 12 bases between the germline ends. The CDR3 covers 14 residues. CDR1 and CDR2 (germline): LGHDT, YNNKEL (reference sequence). The DNA of the CDR3 is TGTGCCAGCAGCCACCCGTCTGGCGGCACTGAAGCTTTCTTT. Its translation is CASSHPSGGTEAFF.

V is TRBV7-8 and J is TRBJ1-4; a possible D gene is TRBD1 (5 bases). The germline gives CDR1 SGHVS, CDR2 FQNEAQ. The CDR3 totals 15 residues. V lost 0 bases to trimming and J lost 7 bases, with 12 bases between them. The CDR3 is CASSLAGRASEKLFF. The CDR3 DNA reads TGTGCCAGCAGCTTAGCGGGCAGGGCTAGTGAAAAACTGTTTTTT.